These 12 T cell receptor beta chains share one sample of origin, sequenced in a study of control samples from healthy donors and cancer patients. Clones were read by immunoSEQ multiplex PCR, and TCRdb kept only the in-frame ones, dropping some. The sample contains about 160,000 clones, just over 95% of which appear only once. Sample: blood. These receptors came from a woman aged 25-40 years in good health.

The CDR3 nucleotides are TGTGCCAGTAGTATAGTGACAGGGGGATTTGGGCCCCAGCATTTT. Translation gives CASSIVTGGFGPQHF. The chain recombines TRBV19 with TRBJ1-5; 9 bases are a match to TRBD1. This CDR3 is built from 15 residues. V was clipped by 1 base and J by 9 bases; unmatched bases: 7. In germline, CDR1 is LNHDA, CDR2 SQIVND (reference sequence). Supplemented by reference TRBV19 and TRBJ1-5, the full variable domain reads DGGITQSPKYLFRKEGQNVTLSCEQNLNHDAMYWYRQDPGQGLRLIYYSQIVNDFQKGDIAEGYSVSREKKESFPLTVTSAQKNPTAFYLCASSIVTGGFGPQHFGDGTRLSIL.

The chain is built from TRBV7-9 and TRBJ2-2; D could derive from TRBD1 or TRBD2 (5 bases each). The CDR3 is made up of 15 amino acids. Germline-derived CDR1 and CDR2 are SEHNR and FQNEAQ (reference sequence). Between the trimmed V and J ends, which lost 6 bases and 7 bases, there was a span of 18 bases. The CDR3 reads CASRNSGTWVGELFF. The CDR3 DNA reads TGTGCCAGCAGAAACTCCGGGACCTGGGTCGGGGAGCTGTTTTTT. Supplemented by reference TRBV7-9 and TRBJ2-2, the full variable domain reads DTGVSQNPRHKITKRGQNVTFRCDPISEHNRLYWYRQTLGQGPEFLTYFQNEAQLEKSRLLSDRFSAERPKGSFSTLEIQRTEQGDSAMYLCASRNSGTWVGELFFGEGSRLTVL.

The genes are TRBV6-5 and TRBJ1-2, with D possibly TRBD1 on 6 matching bases. The V and J ends lost 8 bases and 5 bases respectively, with 12 bases between them. This CDR3 is built from 12 residues. Germline CDR1 MNHEY, CDR2 SVGAGI. The CDR3 is CASRQGKYGYTF. CDR3 in DNA: TGTGCCAGCCGGCAGGGGAAGTATGGCTACACCTTC.

J is TRBJ2-1 and V is TRBV6-5; no clear D. CDR1 is MNHEY and CDR2 is SVGAGI in the germline V gene. The CDR3 covers 14 residues. V was cut by 2 bases and J by 0 bases, with 5 bases left in between. The CDR3, as DNA: TGTGCCAGCAGTTACGCTAGCTCCTACAATGAGCAGTTCTTC. It codes for CASSYASSYNEQFF.

The chain employs TRBV24-1 and TRBJ2-3; 8 bases are a match to TRBD1. Trimming cost V 2 bases and J 1 base; bases outside gene matches: 7. The germline CDR1 and CDR2 sequences are KGHDR and SFDVKD. The CDR3 runs 17 residues. CDR3 coding DNA: TGTGCCACCAGTGATTCTGTCCCAGGGGGCGGCACAGATACGCAGTATTTT. As protein: CATSDSVPGGGTDTQYF.

The J gene is TRBJ2-2, the V gene TRBV10-3; 11 positions agree with TRBD2. V shed 4 bases, J shed 1 base, and the junction held 2 bases outside the gene matches. CDR1 is ENHRY and CDR2 is SYGVKD in the germline V gene. This CDR3 is 16 amino acids long. The CDR3 nucleotides are TGTGCCATCAGTGGCGGGACTAGCGGGAACACCGGGGAGCTGTTTTTT. Protein sequence: CAISGGTSGNTGELFF.

The chain couples TRBV27 to TRBJ1-2; D gene unclear. Deletions cut 6 bases from V and 6 bases from J, with 11 bases between. The CDR3 spans 12 residues. In germline, CDR1 is MNHEY, CDR2 SMNVEV (reference sequence). CDR3 residues: CASRKMGDGYTF. The CDR3 DNA sequence: TGTGCCAGCAGAAAAATGGGTGATGGCTACACCTTC.

The chain employs TRBV9 and TRBJ1-1; D not certain. This CDR3 is 15 amino acids long. Germline V gene lookup returns CDR1 SGDLS and CDR2 YYNGEE. V lost 4 bases to trimming and J lost 3 bases, with 16 bases between them. For the CDR3, the DNA is TGTGCCAGCAGCCCACGTGACCTAATGTACACTGAAGCTTTCTTT. It is translated as CASSPRDLMYTEAFF.

CDR3 sequence: CASSFRQGGGEKLFF. CDR3 bases: TGTGCCAGCAGCTTTCGACAGGGTGGAGGCGAAAAACTGTTTTTT. The rearrangement uses TRBV7-2 and TRBJ1-4; 7 nucleotides align to TRBD1. CDR1 is SGHTA, CDR2 FQGNSA, per germline. This CDR3 spans 15 amino acids. Losses at the gene ends were 3 bases for V and 8 bases for J; bases not matched to a gene: 9. The full variable domain, in which reference TRBV7-2 and TRBJ1-4 provide the parts outside the CDR3, is GAGVSQSPSNKVTEKGKDVELRCDPISGHTALYWYRQSLGQGLEFLIYFQGNSAPDKSGLPSDRFSAERTGGSVSTLTIQRTQQEDSAVYLCASSFRQGGGEKLFFGSGTQLSVL.

This chain connects TRBV18 to TRBJ2-2; 7 nucleotides line up with TRBD1. Germline loops: CDR1 KGHSH, CDR2 LQKENI. J gave up 4 bases and V 3 bases, and 8 bases lay outside the gene matches. This CDR3 contains 16 residues. CDR3 in amino acids: CASSPTPTGTTGELFF. The CDR3, as DNA: TGTGCCAGCTCACCTACCCCGACAGGGACCACCGGGGAGCTGTTTTTT.

The chain has TRBV12-3 or TRBV12-4 and TRBJ2-2, with D possibly being TRBD1 or TRBD2 (5 bases each). The V end lost 5 bases, the J end lost 10 bases, and 14 bases lay between the germline ends. The CDR3 totals 13 residues. The CDR3 reads CASSIKRGPELFF. CDR3 nucleotide sequence: TGTGCCAGCAGTATAAAACGGGGCCCGGAGCTGTTTTTT.

The chain links TRBV7-9 to TRBJ2-5; the D gene is possibly TRBD2 (5 bases). Between the trimmed V and J ends, which lost 7 bases and 7 bases, there was a span of 13 bases. CDR3 length: 12 residues. The germline CDR1 and CDR2 sequences are SEHNR and FQNEAQ (reference sequence). DNA of the CDR3: TGTGCCAGCACCCCGGACTGGAGGACCCAGTACTTC. It specifies CASTPDWRTQYF.